This record concerns one T cell receptor (beta chain) sequence. As yet, its antigen is unknown. At one of its ends the junction is not consistent with the germline gene, which may arise from a read error. The CDR3 totals 14 residues. The source of the sample is a study of tumor-infiltrating lymphocytes in primary liver carcinoma. Points from the study as a whole: Tumor samples exhibited a significantly greater top-250-clone fraction than blood samples (p = 0.039).

Researchers generated TCR beta cDNA from around 0.55 ug of total RNA, relying on a constant-region primer. Slightly modified ARM-PCR, run as three nested multiplex PCR rounds, produced the TCR beta libraries. Each of the first two PCR rounds ran approximately 11 cycles with TRBV1-TRBV30 forward and C-beta reverse primers. From the multiplex PCR reads, TCRdb called clonotypes with MiXCR, one entry per CDR3 protein. The data show about 120,000 distinct CDR3 sequences, with around 70% seen just once and 7.5% to 10% held by the top ten. Scientists recovered RNA and DNA together from around 20-30 mg of unsorted bulk tissue.

The rearrangement uses TRBV12-3 or TRBV12-4 and TRBJ2-7; tentative D call: TRBD1 (6 bases). Sequenced input: tumor-adjacent normal liver tissue. The receptor was derived from a woman between 55 and 75 years old with primary liver carcinoma and hepatitis B virus infection. Here the CDR3 DNA reads TGTGCCAACAGTCCAACAGGGCTTCAGGGGGAGCAGTACTTC. As protein: CANSPTGLQGEQYF.